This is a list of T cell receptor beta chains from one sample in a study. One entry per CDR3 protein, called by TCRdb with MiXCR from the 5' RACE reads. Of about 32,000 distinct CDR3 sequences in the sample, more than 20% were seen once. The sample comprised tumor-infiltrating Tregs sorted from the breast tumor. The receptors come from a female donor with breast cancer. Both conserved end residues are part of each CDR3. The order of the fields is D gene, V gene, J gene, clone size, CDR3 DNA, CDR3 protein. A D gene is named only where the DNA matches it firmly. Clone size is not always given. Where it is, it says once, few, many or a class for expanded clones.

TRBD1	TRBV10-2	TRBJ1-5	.	TGCGCCATTGCACAGGGGGCTAATCAGCCCCAGCATTTT	CAIAQGANQPQHF
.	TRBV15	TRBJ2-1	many	TGTGCCACCAGCAGAGATGGGAGGGACAGCGAGCAGTTCTTC	CATSRDGRDSEQFF
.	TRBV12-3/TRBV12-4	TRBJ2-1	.	TGCGCCAGCAGCCTCAGAAATGAGCAGTTCTTC	CASSLRNEQFF
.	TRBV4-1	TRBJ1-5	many	TGCGCCAGCAGCCCAGCATTTCGGAGCAATCAGCCCCAGCATTTT	CASSPAFRSNQPQHF
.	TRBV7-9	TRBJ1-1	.	TGTGCCAGCAGCTTTGGTGATTTTGACACTGAAGCTTTCTTT	CASSFGDFDTEAFF
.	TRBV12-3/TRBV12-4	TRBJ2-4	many	TGTGCCAGCAGTCTTGGACTCCCTCCAGAAAACATTCAGTACTTC	CASSLGLPPENIQYF
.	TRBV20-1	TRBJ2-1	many	TGCAGTGCCCGCAGGGGGAGCGGGGGCAATGAGCAGTTCTTC	CSARRGSGGNEQFF
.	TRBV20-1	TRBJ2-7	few	TGCAGTGCTAGAGATCTCGAGGGGCGGTTCTACGAGCAGTACTTC	CSARDLEGRFYEQYF
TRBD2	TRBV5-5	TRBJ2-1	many	TGTGCCACCTACGCCGGCGGGAGTTTCGGTGAGCAGTTCTTC	CATYAGGSFGEQFF
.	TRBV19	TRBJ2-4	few	TGTGCCAGTAGCTTACGGGACGTCACCAACATTCAGTACTTC	CASSLRDVTNIQYF
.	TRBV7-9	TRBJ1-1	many	TGTGCCAGCAGCTTAGACCAGGGCTCGAACACTGAAGCTTTCTTT	CASSLDQGSNTEAFF
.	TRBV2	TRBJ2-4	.	TGTGCCAGCTTTCCTACCGCTAAAAACATTCAGTACTTC	CASFPTAKNIQYF
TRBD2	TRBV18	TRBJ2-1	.	TGTGCCAGCTCACCAGATGCAGGCGGGAGCCCTCGAAGGGAGCAGTTCTTC	CASSPDAGGSPRREQFF
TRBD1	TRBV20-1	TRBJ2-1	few	TGCAGTGCTCTTAGGGGGCCTGACTACAATGAGCAGTTCTTC	CSALRGPDYNEQFF
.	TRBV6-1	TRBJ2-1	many	TGTGCCAGCAGTGCTTCCCGGGTTGGTGAGCAGTTCTTC	CASSASRVGEQFF
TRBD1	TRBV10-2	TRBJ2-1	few	TGCGCCAGCAGTTGGACAGGGGGTAACCATGAGCAGTTCTTC	CASSWTGGNHEQFF
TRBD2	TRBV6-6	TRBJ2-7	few	TGTGCCAGCAGCTCGAAGCGGGGCTCCTACGAGCAGTACTTC	CASSSKRGSYEQYF
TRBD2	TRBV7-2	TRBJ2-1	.	TGTGCCAGCAGCTCCGGACTAGCGGGGTACAATGAGCAGTTCTTC	CASSSGLAGYNEQFF
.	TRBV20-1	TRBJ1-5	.	TGCAGTGCTAGTGCAGGGCTCTATAGCAATCAGCCCCAGCATTTT	CSASAGLYSNQPQHF
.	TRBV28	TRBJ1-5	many	TGTGCCAGCAGTCCGAGTCAGGGGAGCAATCAGCCCCAGCATTTT	CASSPSQGSNQPQHF
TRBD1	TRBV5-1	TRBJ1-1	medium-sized	TGCGCCAGCAGCTTGGAGTTGACAGGGAGGATCAACACTGAAGCTTTCTTT	CASSLELTGRINTEAFF
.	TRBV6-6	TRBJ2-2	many	TGTGCCAGCAGTTATGGACAGACAGCCACCGGGGAGCTGTTTTTT	CASSYGQTATGELFF
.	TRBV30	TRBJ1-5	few	TGTGCCTGGAGTGTAGGTCGGGACAATCAGCCCCAGCATTTT	CAWSVGRDNQPQHF
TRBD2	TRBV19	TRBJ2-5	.	TGTGCCAGTAGTACCCGGACTAGCGGCTGGGGCCAAGAGACCCAGTACTTC	CASSTRTSGWGQETQYF
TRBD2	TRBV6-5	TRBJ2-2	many	TGTGCCAGCAGTAGTAGCGGGGGGATCACCGGGGAGCTGTTTTTT	CASSSSGGITGELFF
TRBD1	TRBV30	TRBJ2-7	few	TGTGCCTGGAGTTGGGGGACAGGTACCTACGAGCAGTACTTC	CAWSWGTGTYEQYF
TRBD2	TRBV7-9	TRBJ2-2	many	TGTGCCAGCGGCGGGGGAACCGGGGAGCTGTTTTTT	CASGGGTGELFF
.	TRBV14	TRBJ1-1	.	TGTGCCAGCAGCCCCTACCTGAGGGTCAAAACTGAAGCTTTCTTT	CASSPYLRVKTEAFF
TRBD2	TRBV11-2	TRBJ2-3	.	TGTGCCAGCAGCCGGGAGGGCCCAGATACGCAGTATTTT	CASSREGPDTQYF
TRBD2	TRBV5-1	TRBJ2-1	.	TGCGCCAGCAGCCCCTGGGGACTAGCGGGAGACAATGAGCAGTTCTTC	CASSPWGLAGDNEQFF
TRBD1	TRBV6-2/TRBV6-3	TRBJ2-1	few	TGTGCCAGCAGTCACGGGACAGGGTTATACAATGAGCAGTTCTTC	CASSHGTGLYNEQFF
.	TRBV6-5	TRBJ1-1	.	TGTGCCAGCACGGTGGGCACAGGGAACACTGAAGCTTTCTTT	CASTVGTGNTEAFF